This T cell receptor (beta chain) is from a study of blood T cell repertoires in COVID-19. Germline V CDR1 and CDR2: SGHTS, YDEGEE. V dropped 2 bases and J dropped 6 bases, with 8 bases sitting between them. The CDR3 has 12 amino acids. Per the study methods: Estimated nucleated cell counts came from reference gene primer amplification. TCRdb's copy holds only in-frame clones and misses some; the assay was immunoSEQ multiplex PCR. V, J and clone size are taken as reported in that table, and D and trimming were inferred from the DNA itself. This sample has 250,000 to 350,000 clones, with around 90% found just once.

V is TRBV5-8 and J is TRBJ1-2; possible D gene TRBD1, 5 bases. The TCR was taken from a man between 18 and 35 years old with active or convalescent COVID-19. Sequencing was done on a sample of peripheral blood. This CDR3 reads CASSFGGNGYTF. DNA of the CDR3: TGTGCCAGCAGCTTTGGGGGGAATGGCTACACCTTC.